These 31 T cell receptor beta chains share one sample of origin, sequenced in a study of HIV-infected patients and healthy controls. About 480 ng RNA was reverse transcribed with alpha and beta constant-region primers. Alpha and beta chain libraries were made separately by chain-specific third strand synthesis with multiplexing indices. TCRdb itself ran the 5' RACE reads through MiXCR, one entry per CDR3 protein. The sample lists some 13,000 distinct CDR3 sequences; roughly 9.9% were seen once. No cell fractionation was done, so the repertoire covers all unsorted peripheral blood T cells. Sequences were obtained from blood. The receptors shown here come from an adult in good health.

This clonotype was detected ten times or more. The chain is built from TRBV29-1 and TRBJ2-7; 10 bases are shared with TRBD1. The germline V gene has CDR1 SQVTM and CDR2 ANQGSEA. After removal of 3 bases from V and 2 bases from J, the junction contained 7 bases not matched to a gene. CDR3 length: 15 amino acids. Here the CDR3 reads CSVDWAGQGAYEQYF. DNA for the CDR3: TGCAGCGTTGATTGGGCCGGACAGGGGGCCTACGAGCAGTACTTC.

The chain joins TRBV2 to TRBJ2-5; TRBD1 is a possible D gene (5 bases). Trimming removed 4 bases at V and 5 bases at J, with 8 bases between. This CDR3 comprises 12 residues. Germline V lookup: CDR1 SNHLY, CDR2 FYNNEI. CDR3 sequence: CASSVGVETQYF. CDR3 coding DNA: TGTGCCAGCAGTGTAGGGGTGGAGACCCAGTACTTC.

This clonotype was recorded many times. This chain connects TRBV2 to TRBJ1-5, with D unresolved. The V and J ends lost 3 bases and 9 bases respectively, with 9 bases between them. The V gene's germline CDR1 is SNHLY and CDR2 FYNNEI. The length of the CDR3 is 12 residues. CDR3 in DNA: TGTGCCAGCAGTGACAGCTTTGGGCCCCAGCATTTT. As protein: CASSDSFGPQHF.

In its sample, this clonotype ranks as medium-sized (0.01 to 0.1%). The CDR3 DNA reads TGTGCCAGCAGCTTAGGCCGACGCACAGATACGCAGTATTTT. Protein: CASSLGRRTDTQYF. This sequence joins TRBV7-9 and TRBJ2-3; the D is unclear. Trimming shortened V by 1 base and J by 1 base, and 6 bases separated the two germline ends. The CDR3 loop spans 14 amino acids. Germline V gene sequence: CDR1 SEHNR, CDR2 FQNEAQ (reference sequence).

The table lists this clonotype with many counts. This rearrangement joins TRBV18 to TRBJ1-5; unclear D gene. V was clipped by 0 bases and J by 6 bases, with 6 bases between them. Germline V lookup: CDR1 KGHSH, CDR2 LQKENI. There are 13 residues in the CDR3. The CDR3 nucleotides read TGTGCCAGCTCACCACCGACGGGTCAGCCCCAGCATTTT. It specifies CASSPPTGQPQHF.

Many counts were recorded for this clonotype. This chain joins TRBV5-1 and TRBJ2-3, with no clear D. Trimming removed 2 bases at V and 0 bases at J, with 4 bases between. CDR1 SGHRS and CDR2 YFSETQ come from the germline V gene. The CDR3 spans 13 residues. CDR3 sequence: CASSFFSTDTQYF. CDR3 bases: TGCGCCAGCAGCTTTTTTAGCACAGATACGCAGTATTTT.

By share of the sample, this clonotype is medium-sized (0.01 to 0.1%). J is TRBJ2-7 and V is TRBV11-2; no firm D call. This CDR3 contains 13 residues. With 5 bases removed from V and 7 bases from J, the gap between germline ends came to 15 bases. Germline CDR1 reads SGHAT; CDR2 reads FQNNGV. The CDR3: CASSPRIQWEQYF. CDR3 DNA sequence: TGTGCCAGCAGCCCAAGGATCCAATGGGAGCAGTACTTC.

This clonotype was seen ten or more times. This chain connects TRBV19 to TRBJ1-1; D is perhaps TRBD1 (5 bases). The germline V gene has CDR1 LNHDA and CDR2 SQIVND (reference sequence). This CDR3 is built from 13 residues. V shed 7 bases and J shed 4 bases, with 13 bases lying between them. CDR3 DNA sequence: TGTGCCAGTACTTTCCGGGGGAGCACTGAAGCTTTCTTT. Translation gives CASTFRGSTEAFF.

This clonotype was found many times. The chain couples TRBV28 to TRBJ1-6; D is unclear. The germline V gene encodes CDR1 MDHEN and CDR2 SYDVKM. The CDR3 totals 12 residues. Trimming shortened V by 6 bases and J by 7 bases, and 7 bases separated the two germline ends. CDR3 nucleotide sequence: TGTGCCAGCAGGCTTCAGAATTCACCCCTCCACTTT. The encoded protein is CASRLQNSPLHF. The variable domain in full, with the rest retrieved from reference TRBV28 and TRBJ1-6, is DVKVTQSSRYLVKRTGEKVFLECVQDMDHENMFWYRQDPGLGLRLIYFSYDVKMKEKGDIPEGYSVSREKKERFSLILESASTNQTSMYLCASRLQNSPLHFGNGTRLTVT.

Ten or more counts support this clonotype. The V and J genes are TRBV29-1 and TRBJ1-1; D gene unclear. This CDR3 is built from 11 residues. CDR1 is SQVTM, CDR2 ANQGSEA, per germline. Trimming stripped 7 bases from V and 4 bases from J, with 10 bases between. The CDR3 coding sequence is TGCAGCGCCCAATGGAGCACTGAAGCTTTCTTT. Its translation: CSAQWSTEAFF.

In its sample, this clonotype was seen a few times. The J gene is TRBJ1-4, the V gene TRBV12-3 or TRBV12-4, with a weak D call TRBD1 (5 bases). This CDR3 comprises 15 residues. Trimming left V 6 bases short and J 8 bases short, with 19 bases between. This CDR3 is CASSPQRQGGEKLFF. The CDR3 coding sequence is TGTGCCAGCAGCCCCCAGAGGCAGGGAGGGGAAAAACTGTTTTTT.

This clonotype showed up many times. The CDR3 here is CASSYSGQGLSNQPQHF. The CDR3 DNA reads TGTGCCAGCAGTTACTCGGGACAGGGTTTGAGCAATCAGCCCCAGCATTTT. The chain couples TRBV6-6 to TRBJ1-5; 9 positions agree with TRBD1. The V segment lost 0 bases and the J segment 1 base; nucleotides outside the gene matches: 4. The CDR3 spans 17 residues. Per the germline V gene, CDR1 is MNHNY and CDR2 is SVGAGI (reference sequence).

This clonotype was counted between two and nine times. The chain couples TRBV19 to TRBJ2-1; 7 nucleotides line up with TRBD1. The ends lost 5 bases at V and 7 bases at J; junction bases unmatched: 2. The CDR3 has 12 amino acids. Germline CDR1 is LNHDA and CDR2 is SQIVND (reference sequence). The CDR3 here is CASSQGVNEQFF. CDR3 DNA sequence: TGTGCCAGTAGTCAGGGGGTAAATGAGCAGTTCTTC.

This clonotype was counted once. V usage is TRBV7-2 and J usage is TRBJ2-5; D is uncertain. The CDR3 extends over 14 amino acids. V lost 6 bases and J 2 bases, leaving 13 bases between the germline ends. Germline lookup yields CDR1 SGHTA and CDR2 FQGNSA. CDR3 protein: CASSFRRYQETQYF. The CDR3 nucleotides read TGTGCCAGCAGTTTCCGGCGGTATCAAGAGACCCAGTACTTC.

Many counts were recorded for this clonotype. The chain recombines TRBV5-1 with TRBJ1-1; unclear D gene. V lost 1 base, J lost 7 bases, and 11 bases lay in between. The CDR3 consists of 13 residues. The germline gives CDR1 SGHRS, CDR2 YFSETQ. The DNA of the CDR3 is TGCGCCAGCAGCTTGTTTGAGGGAGGTGAAGCTTTCTTT. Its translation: CASSLFEGGEAFF.

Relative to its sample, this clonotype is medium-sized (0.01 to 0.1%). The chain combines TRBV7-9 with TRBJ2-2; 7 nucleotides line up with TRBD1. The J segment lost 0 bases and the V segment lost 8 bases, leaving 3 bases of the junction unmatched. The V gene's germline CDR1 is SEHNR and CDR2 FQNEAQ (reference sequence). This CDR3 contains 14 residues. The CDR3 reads CASAGTANTGELFF. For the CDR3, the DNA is TGTGCCAGCGCCGGGACAGCGAACACCGGGGAGCTGTTTTTT.

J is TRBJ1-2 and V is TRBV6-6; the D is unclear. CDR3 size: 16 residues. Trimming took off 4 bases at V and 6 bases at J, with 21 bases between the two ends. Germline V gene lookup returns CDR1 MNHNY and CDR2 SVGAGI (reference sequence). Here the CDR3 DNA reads TGTGCCAGCAGTTCCTTCTTAAGCCGTAAGGAGAATGGCTACACCTTC. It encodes CASSSFLSRKENGYTF.

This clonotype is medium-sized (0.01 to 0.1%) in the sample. The CDR3 here is CAWGRTNTGELFF. As DNA, the CDR3 is TGTGCCTGGGGCAGGACGAACACCGGGGAGCTGTTTTTT. The chain joins TRBV30 to TRBJ2-2; no clear D gene. Germline CDR1 GTSNPN, CDR2 SVGIG (reference sequence). The CDR3 has 13 amino acids. The V end was cut by 5 bases, the J end by 0 bases, with 7 bases between.

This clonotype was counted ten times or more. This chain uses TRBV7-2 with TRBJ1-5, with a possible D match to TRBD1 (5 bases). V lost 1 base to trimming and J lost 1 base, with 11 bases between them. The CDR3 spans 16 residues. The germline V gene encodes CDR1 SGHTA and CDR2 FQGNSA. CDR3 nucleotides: TGTGCCAGCAGCTTAGGTGGGGGAAGGAGCAATCAGCCCCAGCATTTT. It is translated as CASSLGGGRSNQPQHF.

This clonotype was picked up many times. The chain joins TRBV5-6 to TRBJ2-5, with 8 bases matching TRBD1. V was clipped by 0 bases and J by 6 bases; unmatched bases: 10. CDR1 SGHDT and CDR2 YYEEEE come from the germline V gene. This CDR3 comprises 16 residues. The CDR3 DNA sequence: TGTGCCAGCAGCTTGGCGGACAGGGATGGTGGCAAGACCCAGTACTTC. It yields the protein CASSLADRDGGKTQYF.

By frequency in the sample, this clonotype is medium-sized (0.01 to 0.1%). Here the CDR3 DNA reads TGCAGTGCTATCAGGGGGCGTCGGAATCAGCCCCAGCATTTT. Protein: CSAIRGRRNQPQHF. The V call is TRBV20-1, the J call TRBJ1-5; the match to TRBD1 covers 8 bases. Germline V gene sequence: CDR1 DFQATT, CDR2 SNEGSKA (reference sequence). V trimming: 4 bases; J trimming: 4 bases; junction bases outside the gene matches: 6. CDR3 size: 14 residues.

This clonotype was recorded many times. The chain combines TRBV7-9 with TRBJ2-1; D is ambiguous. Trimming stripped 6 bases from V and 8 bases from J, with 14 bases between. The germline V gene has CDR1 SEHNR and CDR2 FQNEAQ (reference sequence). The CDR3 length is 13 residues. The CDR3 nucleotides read TGTGCCAGCAGTTTCGGTGAGGTCGATGAGCAGTTCTTC. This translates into CASSFGEVDEQFF.

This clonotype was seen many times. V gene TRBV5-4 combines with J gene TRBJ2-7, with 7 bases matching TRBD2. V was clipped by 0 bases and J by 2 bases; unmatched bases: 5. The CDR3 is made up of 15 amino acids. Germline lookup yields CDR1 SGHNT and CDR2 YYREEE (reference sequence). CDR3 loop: CASSLALADPYEQYF. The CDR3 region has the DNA TGTGCCAGCAGCTTGGCCCTAGCGGACCCCTACGAGCAGTACTTC.

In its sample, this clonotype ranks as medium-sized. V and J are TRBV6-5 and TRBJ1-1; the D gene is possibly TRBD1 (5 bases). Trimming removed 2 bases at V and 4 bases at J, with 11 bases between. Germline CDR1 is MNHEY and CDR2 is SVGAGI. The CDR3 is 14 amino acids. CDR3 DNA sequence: TGTGCCAGCAGTTACGGGGGGGTAGGCACTGAAGCTTTCTTT. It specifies CASSYGGVGTEAFF.

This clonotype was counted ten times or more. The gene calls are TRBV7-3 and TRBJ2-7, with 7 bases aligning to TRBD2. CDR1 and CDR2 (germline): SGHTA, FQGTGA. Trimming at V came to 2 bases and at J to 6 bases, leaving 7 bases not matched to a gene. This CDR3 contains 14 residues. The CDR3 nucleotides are TGTGCCAGCAGCTTAGTTCGGGAGGAGGGCGAGCAGTACTTC. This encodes CASSLVREEGEQYF. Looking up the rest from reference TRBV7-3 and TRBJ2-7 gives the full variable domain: GAGVSQTPSNKVTEKGKYVELRCDPISGHTALYWYRQSLGQGPEFLIYFQGTGAADDSGLPNDRFFAVRPEGSVSTLKIQRTERGDSAVYLCASSLVREEGEQYFGPGTRLTVT.

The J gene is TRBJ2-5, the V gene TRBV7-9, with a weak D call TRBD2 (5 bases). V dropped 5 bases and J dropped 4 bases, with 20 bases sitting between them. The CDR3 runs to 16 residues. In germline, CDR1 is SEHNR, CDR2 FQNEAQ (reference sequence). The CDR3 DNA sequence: TGTGCCAGCAGCCCACCCCGGGGAGACACAAGAGAGACCCAGTACTTC. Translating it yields CASSPPRGDTRETQYF.

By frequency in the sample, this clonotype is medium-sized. CDR3: CASSFRGRYPYEQYF. For the CDR3, the DNA is TGTGCCAGCAGCTTCAGGGGCCGCTACCCTTACGAGCAGTACTTC. The J gene is TRBJ2-7, the V gene TRBV5-7; perhaps TRBD1 as D (6 bases). TRBV5-7 is assigned to the ORF class and has an uncertain function. V was trimmed by 2 bases and J by 4 bases, leaving 16 bases between them. This CDR3 spans 15 amino acids.

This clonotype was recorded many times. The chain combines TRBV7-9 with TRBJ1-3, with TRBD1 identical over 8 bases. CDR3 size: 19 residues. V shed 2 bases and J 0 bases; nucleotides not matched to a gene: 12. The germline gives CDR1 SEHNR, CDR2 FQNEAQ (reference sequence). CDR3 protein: CASSLSRGQAFSSGNTIYF. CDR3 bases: TGTGCCAGCAGCTTATCGCGGGGACAGGCGTTTAGCTCTGGAAACACCATATATTTT.

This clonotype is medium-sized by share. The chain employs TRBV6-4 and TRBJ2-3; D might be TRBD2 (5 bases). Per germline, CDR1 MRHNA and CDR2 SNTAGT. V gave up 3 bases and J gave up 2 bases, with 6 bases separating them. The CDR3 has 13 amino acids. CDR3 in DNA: TGTGCCAGCAGTGAACGGGACACAGATACGCAGTATTTT. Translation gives CASSERDTDTQYF.

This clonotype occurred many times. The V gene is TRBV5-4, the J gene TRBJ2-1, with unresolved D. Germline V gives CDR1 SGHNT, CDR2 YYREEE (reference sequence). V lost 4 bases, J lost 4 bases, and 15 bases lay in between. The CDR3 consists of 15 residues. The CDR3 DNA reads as TGTGCCAGCAGCGCGACTGCGGCCAGTTACAATGAGCAGTTCTTC. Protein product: CASSATAASYNEQFF.

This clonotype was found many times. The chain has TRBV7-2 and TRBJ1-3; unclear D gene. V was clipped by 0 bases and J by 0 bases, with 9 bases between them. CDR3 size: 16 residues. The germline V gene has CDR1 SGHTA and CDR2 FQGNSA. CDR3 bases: TGTGCCAGCAGCTTAGCCGACACGAGCTCTGGAAACACCATATATTTT. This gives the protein CASSLADTSSGNTIYF.